This TCR beta chain came from a study of T-cell reconstitution after alpha-beta-depleted transplantation in children. Researchers prepared the TCRbeta library using unique molecular identifiers, the study reports. TCRdb reanalysed the PCR reads using MiXCR and keeps one entry per CDR3 protein. The repertoire has 150,000 to 200,000 distinct CDR3 sequences, about 6% of them found once; the top ten carry around 4.4%. This clonotype was seen at least ten times. CDR1 and CDR2 from the germline V gene are MNHEY and SMNVEV (reference sequence). Between the trimmed V and J ends, which lost 0 bases and 2 bases, there was a span of 11 bases. This CDR3 region has 15 residues.

The chain has TRBV27 and TRBJ2-7; D ambiguous. The receptor comes from a girl less than two years old with combined immunodeficiency, due to receive a stem cell transplant. The material sequenced was PBMCs, taken before TCRalphabeta/CD19-depleted stem cell transplant. CDR3 region: CASSLSAGRPYEQYF. In DNA, the CDR3 is TGTGCCAGCAGTTTATCGGCAGGCAGACCCTACGAGCAGTACTTC.